Listed below are T cell receptor beta chains from one sample, sequenced in a study of blood T cell repertoires in COVID-19. Profiled with immunoSEQ multiplex PCR; TCRdb holds only in-frame clones, not every one. The profile shows approximately 27,000 clones, about 91% of them singletons. The sample was peripheral blood. The source of these receptors is a man between 70 and 80 years old with acute or convalescent COVID-19. Both conserved end residues are part of each CDR3. The D gene is left open where the match is weak. Some rows have no size entry. The others give once, few or many, or a class for an expanded clone.

size,D,J,V,CDR3,DNA
.,TRBD2,TRBJ2-2,TRBV12-3/TRBV12-4,CASGTSSAGELFF,TGTGCCAGCGGGACTAGCTCAGCCGGGGAGCTGTTTTTT
.,TRBD2,TRBJ2-7,TRBV13,CASSLPGGSYEQYF,TGTGCCAGCAGCTTACCGGGAGGCTCCTACGAGCAGTACTTC
.,TRBD2,TRBJ2-1,TRBV5-4,CASSLETSGYNEQFF,TGTGCCAGCAGCTTGGAGACTAGCGGCTACAATGAGCAGTTCTTC
.,TRBD2,TRBJ2-5,TRBV5-5,CASSWAGEETQYF,TGTGCCAGCAGCTGGGCGGGGGAGGAGACCCAGTACTTC
.,.,TRBJ1-2,TRBV10-3,CASRPAVNYGYTF,TGTGCCAGCAGACCCGCGGTCAACTATGGCTACACCTTC
.,.,TRBJ1-3,TRBV6-4,CASSAEPSSGNTIYF,TGTGCCAGCAGTGCGGAGCCTAGCTCTGGAAACACCATATATTTT
.,TRBD1,TRBJ1-3,TRBV28,CASRGRTGEFAGNTIYF,TGTGCCAGCAGGGGGCGGACAGGGGAGTTTGCTGGAAACACCATATATTTT
.,.,TRBJ2-7,TRBV19,CASSIGEATEQYF,TGTGCCAGTAGTATCGGGGAAGCTACCGAGCAGTACTTC
.,.,TRBJ2-5,TRBV20-1,CSARTEETQYF,TGCAGTGCTAGGACAGAAGAGACCCAGTACTTC
.,TRBD2,TRBJ2-3,TRBV9,CASSVGGSGSVPDTQYF,TGTGCCAGCAGCGTAGGAGGTAGCGGGAGCGTTCCAGATACGCAGTATTTT
.,.,TRBJ1-5,TRBV6-2/TRBV6-3,CASSYERQVGQPQHF,TGTGCCAGCAGTTACGAAAGACAGGTGGGACAGCCCCAGCATTTT
.,TRBD1,TRBJ2-7,TRBV29-1,CSVEDPAGTGGYEQYF,TGCAGCGTTGAAGACCCCGCCGGGACAGGGGGCTACGAGCAGTACTTC
.,.,TRBJ1-5,TRBV2,CASSEEGVSNQPQHF,TGTGCCAGCAGTGAAGAAGGAGTGAGCAATCAGCCCCAGCATTTT
.,.,TRBJ1-3,TRBV12-3/TRBV12-4,CASSPTGGNTIYF,TGTGCCAGCAGTCCTACAGGGGGAAACACCATATATTTT
.,.,TRBJ2-5,TRBV24-1,CATSDNTGREGPQETQYF,TGTGCCACCAGTGATAATACAGGGAGGGAAGGGCCCCAAGAGACCCAGTACTTC
.,.,TRBJ2-1,TRBV24-1,CATSPSGSYNEQFF,TGTGCCACCAGTCCCTCAGGCTCCTACAATGAGCAGTTCTTC
.,.,TRBJ2-2,TRBV2,CATSVTGELFF,TGTGCCACCTCGGTCACCGGGGAGCTGTTTTTT
.,TRBD2,TRBJ2-5,TRBV9,CASSVMSGRQETQYF,TGTGCCAGCAGCGTAATGAGCGGGAGACAAGAGACCCAGTACTTC
few,.,TRBJ2-5,TRBV5-6,CASSLGGEETQYF,TGTGCCAGCAGCTTAGGAGGGGAAGAGACCCAGTACTTC
.,.,TRBJ2-5,TRBV6-1,CASSDQQETQYF,TGTGCCAGCAGTGACCAACAAGAGACCCAGTACTTC
.,TRBD2,TRBJ2-2,TRBV6-5,CASSYSGGFNTGELFF,TGTGCCAGCAGTTACTCCGGGGGGTTCAACACCGGGGAGCTGTTTTTT
.,TRBD1,TRBJ1-6,TRBV7-8,CASSFSQGANSPLHF,TGTGCCAGCAGCTTCTCACAGGGGGCTAATTCACCCCTCCACTTT
.,TRBD2,TRBJ2-1,TRBV3-1/TRBV3-2,CASSQVRLAGVYNEQFF,TGTGCCAGCAGCCAGGTTCGACTAGCGGGAGTTTACAATGAGCAGTTCTTC
.,TRBD1,TRBJ2-2,TRBV2,CASSGGQGATGELFF,TGTGCCAGCAGTGGTGGACAGGGGGCAACCGGGGAGCTGTTTTTT
.,.,TRBJ1-2,TRBV11-2,CASSLDPDGRGYTF,TGTGCCAGCAGCTTAGACCCGGATGGGAGGGGCTACACCTTC
.,.,TRBJ1-3,TRBV4-3,CASSQRWGRASGNTIYF,TGCGCCAGCAGCCAAAGGTGGGGGAGGGCCTCTGGAAACACCATATATTTT
.,TRBD1,TRBJ2-7,TRBV9,CASSAGDSYEQYF,TGTGCCAGCAGCGCCGGGGACAGCTACGAGCAGTACTTC
.,.,TRBJ1-2,TRBV12-3/TRBV12-4,CASSRDNSYGYTF,TGTGCCAGCAGTCGGGACAACTCCTATGGCTACACCTTC
.,.,TRBJ2-2,TRBV5-6,CASSPVDPLNTGELFF,TGTGCCAGCAGTCCCGTAGATCCCCTAAACACCGGGGAGCTGTTTTTT
once,.,TRBJ2-2,TRBV13,CASSLGGRGTGELFF,TGTGCCAGCAGCTTAGGAGGCCGGGGTACCGGGGAGCTGTTTTTT
.,TRBD2,TRBJ2-7,TRBV5-3,CARSPNKTSGVIYEQYF,TGTGCCAGAAGCCCAAATAAGACTAGCGGGGTAATCTACGAGCAGTACTTC
once,.,TRBJ2-1,TRBV11-2,CASSSSGTSYNEQFF,TGTGCCAGCAGCTCTTCAGGTACCTCCTACAATGAGCAGTTCTTC
.,TRBD1,TRBJ1-5,TRBV4-1,CASSQETGQYSNQPQHF,TGCGCCAGCAGCCAAGAAACGGGACAGTATAGCAATCAGCCCCAGCATTTT
.,.,TRBJ1-2,TRBV10-3,CAIPGQGPANGYTF,TGTGCCATCCCTGGGCAGGGCCCGGCGAATGGCTACACCTTC
.,.,TRBJ1-3,TRBV7-8,CASSFNPRVNTIYF,TGTGCCAGCAGCTTTAATCCGAGGGTGAACACCATATATTTT
.,.,TRBJ2-1,TRBV24-1,CATSDLTRSNEQFF,TGTGCCACCAGTGATTTGACCAGATCGAATGAGCAGTTCTTC
few,TRBD2,TRBJ2-3,TRBV24-1,CATSDYRLAGGRKDTQYF,TGTGCCACCAGTGATTACCGACTAGCGGGAGGAAGGAAAGATACGCAGTATTTT
.,.,TRBJ1-4,TRBV6-2/TRBV6-3,CASSRTKEKLFF,TGTGCCAGCAGTCGAACAAAAGAAAAACTGTTTTTT
.,TRBD1,TRBJ2-7,TRBV15,CATSRAKGQGLEEEQYF,TGTGCCACCAGCAGAGCGAAGGGACAGGGGTTAGAAGAGGAGCAGTACTTC
.,TRBD1,TRBJ1-2,TRBV6-1,CASSVYRGSTPNYGYTF,TGTGCCAGCAGTGTCTACAGGGGCTCTACTCCTAACTATGGCTACACCTTC
.,.,TRBJ2-7,TRBV15,CATSSGNEQYF,TGTGCCACCAGCTCAGGTAACGAGCAGTACTTC
.,.,TRBJ2-7,TRBV4-1,CASSQAGTSSYEQYF,TGCGCCAGCAGCCAAGCCGGGACTTCATCCTACGAGCAGTACTTC
.,.,TRBJ1-2,TRBV25-1,CASSEYRSVTNYGYTF,TGTGCCAGCAGTGAATATAGGAGTGTTACTAACTATGGCTACACCTTC
.,TRBD1,TRBJ1-2,TRBV27,CASSLRDRVGGYTF,TGTGCCAGCAGCCTCCGGGACAGGGTGGGTGGCTACACCTTC
.,.,TRBJ1-2,TRBV25-1,CASSADSTNYGYTF,TGTGCCAGCAGTGCGGACAGTACTAACTATGGCTACACCTTC
once,.,TRBJ2-1,TRBV3-1/TRBV3-2,CASSQSYNEQFF,TGTGCCAGCAGCCAGTCATACAATGAGCAGTTCTTC
.,.,TRBJ1-6,TRBV3-1/TRBV3-2,CASSTRQNSPLHF,TGTGCCAGCAGCACCCGACAGAATTCACCCCTCCACTTT
.,.,TRBJ1-1,TRBV4-3,CASSLRRAPQTEAFF,TGCGCCAGCAGCCTTCGCAGGGCCCCGCAAACTGAAGCTTTCTTT
few,TRBD2,TRBJ2-1,TRBV27,CASSLYRTSGRRMRAEQFF,TGTGCCAGCAGTTTATACAGGACTAGCGGGAGAAGGATGAGAGCTGAGCAGTTCTTC
.,TRBD2,TRBJ2-1,TRBV4-2,CASSQDPSGVDNEQFF,TGTGCCAGCAGCCAAGATCCTAGCGGGGTTGACAATGAGCAGTTCTTC
.,TRBD1,TRBJ2-5,TRBV6-5,CASRLGTGGGKTQYF,TGTGCCAGCAGGCTAGGGACAGGGGGCGGAAAGACCCAGTACTTC
.,TRBD1,TRBJ2-1,TRBV18,CASSPGTGENEQFF,TGTGCCAGCTCACCCGGGACAGGGGAGAATGAGCAGTTCTTC
.,TRBD2,TRBJ2-3,TRBV4-3,CASSHQETSGSNTQYF,TGCGCCAGCAGCCACCAAGAGACTAGCGGGAGTAATACGCAGTATTTT
.,.,TRBJ2-1,TRBV11-2,CASSYERQVNEQFF,TGTGCCAGCAGCTACGAGCGACAGGTAAATGAGCAGTTCTTC
.,TRBD2,TRBJ2-3,TRBV3-1/TRBV3-2,CASSQVEGSGITDTQYF,TGTGCCAGCAGCCAAGTGGAGGGAAGCGGGATTACAGATACGCAGTATTTT
.,TRBD2,TRBJ2-2,TRBV6-1,CASSEGLANTGELFF,TGTGCCAGCAGTGAGGGACTAGCTAACACCGGGGAGCTGTTTTTT
once,.,TRBJ2-3,TRBV7-2,CASSLGASSDTQYF,TGTGCCAGCAGCTTAGGCGCTAGTAGTGATACGCAGTATTTT